The subject of this entry is one T cell receptor (beta chain). This clone was seen only a few times. This receptor's antigen is unknown. Base qualities are missing; no much larger clone stands one base away. The data belong to a study of blood T cell repertoires in COVID-19 (TCRdb year 2020). In the study overall: Samples from collaborators originated in the United States, Italy and Spain and spanned both the acute and convalescent phases of COVID-19. Where HLA class I and class II types were available, the types were taken from metadata supplied by the sample provider, not from assay-based typing. The repertoires were released in a freely available public database intended as a resource for research on the immune response to SARS-CoV-2. Samples were obtained from the ongoing ImmuneRACE study (first 160 participants) and from about 1,300 subjects provided by 6 global collaborators. Deeply sampled blood TCRbeta repertoires from subjects exposed to, actively infected with, or recovered from COVID-19 were included in the dataset. The prospective study material was composed of cDNA or gDNA derived from T cells, B-cell-depleted T cells, or PBMCs. The sample metadata nearly always contained a de-identified subject ID, COVID-19 status, age in years and sex. What the study reported, not specific to this receptor: How much clinical and demographic metadata was included differed by source and by participant, and the metadata was provided uncurated.

The immunoSEQ Assay, a bias-controlled multiplex PCR, was used to amplify TCRbeta CDR3 regions from genomic DNA. Processing in the source paper ran as follows. The number of nucleated cells in each sample was estimated from the amplification of reference gene primers within the assay. To quantify the absolute abundance of each unique TCRbeta CDR3 rearrangement, sequence reads were collapsed and filtered. For each sample, productive Simpson clonality was calculated by taking the square root of Simpson's diversity index across productive rearrangements. TCRdb retrieved this table from immuneACCESS and kept in-frame rearrangements only. Not all clones are present; in checked studies, unresolved V genes account for under half, and no reason is known for the remainder. The DNA gave D and trimming, while V, J and clone size come from that table. Present in this sample are about 120,000 clones, almost 70% of which were seen just once. The top ten hold over 2% of the sample.

The germline V gene (reference sequence) supplies CDR1 SGHKS and CDR2 YYEKEE. The junction shows trimming of 1 base on V and 4 bases on J, plus 11 bases between the germline ends. The CDR3 runs 14 residues from the cysteine to the phenylalanine. The DNA shown is the 42-base CDR3, in frame from base 1. Collaborating institutions collected whole blood in K2EDTA tubes following their own protocols. For TCRbeta analysis, collaborators shipped samples as frozen whole blood, isolated PBMCs, or DNA extracted from either of those sample types. This chain joins TRBV5-5 to TRBJ1-1; TRBD1 is perhaps the D gene, given 5 matching bases. This sequence originates from a woman between 65 and 79 years old with acute or convalescent COVID-19. Sequencing was performed on peripheral blood. The nucleotides are TGTGCCAGCAGCTTGTTTGTCGGGGGCACTGAAGCTTTCTTT. This sequence encodes CASSLFVGGTEAFF.